The rows below give T cell receptor beta chains drawn from one sample of a study of CD8 T cells in ankylosing spondylitis. TCRdb used MiXCR to reprocess the 5' RACE reads, holding one entry per CDR3 protein. The table records around 250,000 distinct CDR3 sequences, 15% to 20% of them present only once. Sequences were obtained from blood, either unsorted or a sorted T cell fraction (not recorded which). These TCRs come from a male donor with ankylosing spondylitis or in good health (not recorded which). CDR3s include the opening cysteine and the closing phenylalanine or tryptophan. Each record gives: D gene, V gene, clone size, J gene, CDR3 protein, CDR3 DNA. D genes are given only for firm matches. Size tells how often a clone was seen (once, few, many) or the class of an expanded clone, and some rows leave it out.

TRBD1	TRBV7-6	-	TRBJ1-1	CASSFGQALNTEAFF	TGTGCCAGCAGCTTCGGACAGGCGCTCAACACTGAAGCTTTCTTT
TRBD1	TRBV10-3	few	TRBJ1-2	CAISESEFDRANYGYTF	TGTGCCATCAGTGAGTCGGAGTTCGACAGGGCCAACTATGGCTACACCTTC
-	TRBV12-3/TRBV12-4	few	TRBJ2-5	CASNQGFGQETQYF	TGTGCCAGCAACCAGGGATTTGGCCAAGAGACCCAGTACTTC
TRBD1	TRBV10-3	many	TRBJ1-1	CAISELGTGLMNTEAFF	TGTGCCATCAGTGAGTTAGGGACAGGACTTATGAACACTGAAGCTTTCTTT
-	TRBV15	-	TRBJ2-2	CATSREGPTGELFF	TGTGCCACCAGCCGGGAAGGACCAACCGGGGAGCTGTTTTTT
-	TRBV6-5	few	TRBJ1-1	CASSYSGRSTEAFF	TGTGCCAGCAGTTACTCGGGGAGATCAACTGAAGCTTTCTTT
-	TRBV29-1	few	TRBJ2-1	CSVKNNNEQFF	TGCAGCGTTAAAAACAACAATGAGCAGTTCTTC
-	TRBV29-1	few	TRBJ2-7	CSVEGSSSYEQYF	TGCAGCGTTGAGGGCAGTAGCTCCTACGAGCAGTACTTC
TRBD2	TRBV7-8	once	TRBJ2-5	CASSLALRASGLEETQYF	TGTGCCAGCAGCTTAGCGTTAAGGGCTAGCGGATTGGAGGAGACCCAGTACTTC
TRBD2	TRBV10-2	-	TRBJ2-7	CASRDGTSGRDEQYF	TGCGCCAGCAGAGACGGGACTAGCGGGAGGGATGAGCAGTACTTC
-	TRBV13	-	TRBJ2-7	CASSLAASDLEEQYF	TGTGCCAGCAGCTTAGCGGCATCTGATTTGGAGGAGCAGTACTTC
-	TRBV30	once	TRBJ1-5	CAWSKESQPQHF	TGTGCCTGGAGTAAGGAGAGTCAGCCCCAGCATTTT
-	TRBV2	-	TRBJ2-7	CASVASEPYEQYF	TGTGCCAGCGTGGCTAGCGAACCCTACGAGCAGTACTTC
-	TRBV7-9	-	TRBJ2-4	CASSPSAINIQYF	TGTGCCAGCAGCCCAAGCGCGATAAACATTCAGTACTTC
-	TRBV7-8	few	TRBJ2-7	CASSLVGRSYEQYF	TGTGCCAGCAGCTTAGTGGGGAGGTCCTACGAGCAGTACTTC
-	TRBV29-1	few	TRBJ2-7	CSVEVPGHNTYEQYF	TGCAGCGTTGAGGTACCGGGACATAACACCTACGAGCAGTACTTC
-	TRBV2	-	TRBJ2-6	CASTVGANVLTF	TGTGCCAGCACCGTTGGGGCCAACGTCCTGACTTTC
-	TRBV27	-	TRBJ1-2	CASSLSGGVGDGYTF	TGTGCCAGCAGTTTATCGGGCGGGGTTGGCGATGGCTACACCTTC
TRBD1	TRBV6-1	many	TRBJ1-6	CASSEMGTGTSPLHF	TGTGCCAGCAGTGAAATGGGGACAGGGACTTCACCCCTCCACTTT
-	TRBV10-3	few	TRBJ1-5	CAISSTGPTQPQHF	TGTGCCATCAGCTCAACAGGGCCTACTCAGCCCCAGCATTTT
TRBD1	TRBV4-2	few	TRBJ2-2	CASSQLDRDAGELFF	TGTGCCAGCAGCCAGCTGGACAGGGACGCCGGGGAGCTGTTTTTT
TRBD2	TRBV7-2	-	TRBJ2-2	CASSSTSEKGGELFF	TGTGCCAGCAGTTCGACTAGCGAGAAAGGCGGGGAGCTGTTTTTT
-	TRBV6-5	many	TRBJ2-3	CASSYVDPTDTQYF	TGTGCCAGCAGTTACGTCGACCCCACAGATACGCAGTATTTT
-	TRBV7-9	-	TRBJ2-1	CASSSRILNEQFF	TGTGCCAGCAGCTCCAGGATTCTAAATGAGCAGTTCTTC
TRBD2	TRBV4-3	-	TRBJ2-7	CASSQESGSVDEQYF	TGCGCCAGCAGCCAAGAGAGCGGGAGTGTCGACGAGCAGTACTTC
-	TRBV2	-	TRBJ2-3	CASSEGGGESTDTQYF	TGTGCCAGCAGTGAAGGAGGCGGGGAAAGCACAGATACGCAGTATTTT
-	TRBV20-1	-	TRBJ2-5	CSASWDLLLGEETQYF	TGCAGTGCTAGTTGGGATCTCCTGCTGGGGGAAGAGACCCAGTACTTC
-	TRBV29-1	few	TRBJ1-1	CSVAGGGAGANTEAFF	TGCAGCGTTGCAGGAGGAGGGGCAGGGGCCAACACTGAAGCTTTCTTT
-	TRBV14	-	TRBJ2-6	CASSLYLSGANVLTF	TGTGCCAGCAGCCTGTATCTCTCTGGGGCCAACGTCCTGACTTTC
TRBD2	TRBV4-1	once	TRBJ2-1	CASSPPPSGIYNEQFF	TGCGCCAGCAGCCCCCCTCCTAGCGGGATTTACAATGAGCAGTTCTTC
-	TRBV20-1	few	TRBJ1-1	CSARGPQRLDENTEAFF	TGCAGTGCTAGAGGTCCCCAGCGATTAGATGAAAACACTGAAGCTTTCTTT
TRBD2	TRBV5-1	-	TRBJ2-2	CASSLAWASGISGELFF	TGCGCCAGCAGCTTGGCCTGGGCTAGCGGGATCAGCGGGGAGCTGTTTTTT
TRBD2	TRBV14	few	TRBJ2-1	CASSQGGGLGQFF	TGTGCCAGCAGCCAAGGGGGGGGACTCGGGCAGTTCTTC
-	TRBV6-1	few	TRBJ1-4	CASRGPTATNEKLFF	TGTGCCAGCAGGGGCCCGACGGCAACTAATGAAAAACTGTTTTTT
-	TRBV24-1	many	TRBJ2-1	CATSGNWAGDEQFF	TGTGCCACCAGTGGTAATTGGGCTGGAGATGAGCAGTTCTTC
-	TRBV5-1	few	TRBJ2-7	CASSFSVYRHRDLSYEQYF	TGCGCCAGCAGCTTCTCAGTCTACCGCCACCGGGACTTATCCTACGAGCAGTACTTC
TRBD1	TRBV12-3/TRBV12-4	-	TRBJ2-7	CASSLPDRGTGEQYF	TGTGCCAGCAGTTTACCTGACAGGGGTACGGGGGAGCAGTACTTC
TRBD2	TRBV5-1	few	TRBJ2-7	CASSFGTSGTSSYEQYF	TGCGCCAGCAGCTTCGGGACTAGCGGGACTAGCTCCTACGAGCAGTACTTC
-	TRBV15	-	TRBJ2-3	CATSGYTDTQYF	TGTGCCACCAGCGGGTACACAGATACGCAGTATTTT
-	TRBV12-3/TRBV12-4	-	TRBJ1-1	CASSFYMNTEAFF	TGTGCCAGCAGTTTCTACATGAACACTGAAGCTTTCTTT
-	TRBV7-9	-	TRBJ2-7	CASSLVQGADEQYF	TGTGCCAGCAGCTTAGTACAGGGAGCGGACGAGCAGTACTTC
-	TRBV9	-	TRBJ2-2	CASSASPNANTGELFF	TGTGCCAGCAGCGCCAGTCCTAACGCGAACACCGGGGAGCTGTTTTTT
-	TRBV7-6	-	TRBJ2-1	CASSPRPGLYNEQFF	TGTGCCAGCAGCCCCAGGCCAGGGCTCTACAATGAGCAGTTCTTC
TRBD1	TRBV7-6	-	TRBJ2-2	CASSHLTGRTGELFF	TGTGCCAGCAGCCACTTGACAGGGCGAACCGGGGAGCTGTTTTTT
TRBD1	TRBV28	-	TRBJ2-7	CASSSRTGVNYEQYF	TGTGCCAGCAGTTCGAGGACAGGGGTTAACTACGAGCAGTACTTC
-	TRBV4-1	once	TRBJ2-1	CASSQSIGLYNEQFF	TGCGCCAGCAGCCAATCGATAGGACTCTACAATGAGCAGTTCTTC
TRBD2	TRBV20-1	-	TRBJ2-1	CSARARLAGVFDEQFF	TGCAGTGCTAGAGCTCGACTAGCGGGAGTGTTTGATGAGCAGTTCTTC